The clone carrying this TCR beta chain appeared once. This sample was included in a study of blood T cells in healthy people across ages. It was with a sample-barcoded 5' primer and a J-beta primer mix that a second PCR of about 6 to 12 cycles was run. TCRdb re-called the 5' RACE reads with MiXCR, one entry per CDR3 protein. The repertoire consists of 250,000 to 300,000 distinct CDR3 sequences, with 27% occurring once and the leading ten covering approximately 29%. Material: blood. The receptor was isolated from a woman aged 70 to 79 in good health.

The CDR3 protein is CASSRKGEKAFF. The CDR3 coding sequence is TGTGCCAGCAGCCGAAAGGGGGAAAAAGCTTTCTTT. The V and J genes are TRBV12-3 or TRBV12-4 and TRBJ1-1, with D possibly matching TRBD1 (6 bases). The CDR3 totals 12 residues. V dropped 6 bases and J dropped 9 bases, with 14 bases sitting between them.